What follows is one T cell receptor beta chain and its context. The sample is drawn from a study of blood T cell repertoires in COVID-19. Under the authors' procedure: Reference gene primers were amplified, and this amplification served to estimate nucleated cell counts. Profiling relied on immunoSEQ multiplex PCR, and the TCRdb table lists in-frame clones only, not all of them. D and trimming were read from the DNA, whereas the V and J calls and clone size are those reported in that table. The sample has a few hundred thousand clones, roughly 85% seen once. The TCR originated in a woman aged 18-35 years with acute or convalescent COVID-19. Sequencing was done on a sample of peripheral blood.

The CDR3 spells CASSWQDSSYEQYF. In DNA form, the CDR3 reads TGTGCCAGCAGTTGGCAAGACTCTTCCTACGAGCAGTACTTC. The rearrangement joins TRBV28 to TRBJ2-7; D is unclear. Germline loops: CDR1 MDHEN, CDR2 SYDVKM. V shed 4 bases and J shed 1 base, with 11 bases lying between them. The length of the CDR3 is 14 residues.